This TCR beta chain is from a study of blood T cell repertoires in COVID-19. Turning to the study itself: Samples of COVID-19 (acute and convalescent) were obtained from the United States, Italy and Spain. PBMCs, B-cell-depleted T cells, or T cells were the source of the cDNA or gDNA that made up the material.

In assigning cohorts, the study relied on participant-reported clinical history. Source study methods: By means of reference gene primer amplification, nucleated cell counts were estimated. Measured with immunoSEQ multiplex PCR; TCRdb has only the in-frame clones, and not every one. V and J calls and clone size come straight from that table; D and trimming were deduced from the DNA. The sample has some 190,000 clones, 80% seen once; the top ten hold 13% to 15%. The sample was PBMCs or T cells enriched from blood (not recorded which). The sequence was obtained from a man between 60 and 70 years old who had been exposed to COVID-19.

The CDR3 coding sequence is TGCGCCAGCAGCTTCGGGACAGGGGTCCCCTACGAGCAGTACTTC. It specifies CASSFGTGVPYEQYF. The chain recombines TRBV5-1 with TRBJ2-7; 10 bases line up with TRBD1. The germline V gene encodes CDR1 SGHRS and CDR2 YFSETQ. This CDR3 contains 15 residues. Germline trimming cut 2 bases from V and 2 bases from J; bases unmatched to any gene: 4.